Listed below are T cell receptor beta chains from one sample, sequenced in a study of blood T cell repertoires in COVID-19. Only in-frame clones appear in the TCRdb table, and some are missing; sequencing was by immunoSEQ multiplex PCR. The data show roughly 15,000 clones, with around 74% seen just once and around 15% held by the top ten. Material: peripheral blood. Source of these receptors: a man in his 60s with acute or convalescent COVID-19. CDR3s include the opening cysteine and the closing phenylalanine or tryptophan. D genes are given only for firm matches. Size is omitted from some rows. Given values are once, few, many or a class for expanded clones.

CDR3 protein | CDR3 DNA | clone size | D gene | J gene | V gene
CASGFGTSGLSSYNEQFF | TGTGCCAGTGGATTCGGGACTAGCGGGCTTAGCTCCTACAATGAGCAGTTCTTC | NA | TRBD2 | TRBJ2-1 | TRBV19
CASSLAGAQETQYF | TGTGCCAGCAGCCTTGCGGGGGCACAAGAGACCCAGTACTTC | NA | NA | TRBJ2-5 | TRBV5-4
CSVGGGGQPQHF | TGCAGCGTTGGAGGTGGAGGGCAGCCCCAGCATTTT | NA | NA | TRBJ1-5 | TRBV29-1
CASSGSGGPYEQYF | TGTGCCAGCAGCGGTAGCGGGGGGCCCTACGAGCAGTACTTC | NA | TRBD2 | TRBJ2-7 | TRBV9
CASRRTGGNYEQYF | TGCGCCAGCAGGCGGACAGGGGGAAACTACGAGCAGTACTTC | NA | TRBD1 | TRBJ2-7 | TRBV5-1
CASTTSGRAGELFF | TGTGCCAGCACGACTAGCGGGAGGGCCGGGGAGCTGTTTTTT | NA | TRBD2 | TRBJ2-2 | TRBV7-9
CASSVSGSGNTIYF | TGTGCCAGCAGCGTTTCCGGCTCTGGAAACACCATATATTTT | NA | NA | TRBJ1-3 | TRBV6-5
CASSVGQNTDTQYF | TGTGCCAGCAGCGTAGGACAGAACACAGATACGCAGTATTTT | NA | NA | TRBJ2-3 | TRBV11-3
CASTRPRTGRNEKLFF | TGTGCCAGCACTCGCCCGAGGACAGGGAGGAATGAAAAACTGTTTTTT | few | TRBD1 | TRBJ1-4 | TRBV6-6
CASSEGRTRNTEAFF | TGTGCCAGCAGTGAGGGCCGCACCCGGAACACTGAAGCTTTCTTT | NA | NA | TRBJ1-1 | TRBV2
CAWRHLERRVGAFF | TGTGCCTGGAGACACCTGGAGAGGCGAGTTGGCGCTTTCTTT | NA | NA | TRBJ1-1 | TRBV30
CASTSGTSGKANEQYF | TGTGCCAGCACCTCCGGGACTAGCGGGAAAGCTAACGAGCAGTACTTC | NA | TRBD2 | TRBJ2-7 | TRBV27
CASSPGTGVLDTQYF | TGTGCCAGCTCACCAGGGACAGGGGTTTTGGATACGCAGTATTTT | few | TRBD1 | TRBJ2-3 | TRBV18
CASSYSARSYEQYF | TGTGCCAGCAGTTACTCGGCTCGCTCCTACGAGCAGTACTTC | NA | NA | TRBJ2-7 | TRBV6-2/TRBV6-3
CASRKGDRVVTGELFF | TGTGCCAGCAGGAAAGGTGACAGGGTTGTTACCGGGGAGCTGTTTTTT | few | TRBD1 | TRBJ2-2 | TRBV27
CAWSDHYSPLHF | TGTGCCTGGAGTGACCACTATTCACCCCTCCACTTT | NA | NA | TRBJ1-6 | TRBV30
CASSLGAGSNQPQHF | TGTGCCAGCAGCTTGGGTGCGGGTAGCAATCAGCCCCAGCATTTT | NA | NA | TRBJ1-5 | TRBV5-4
CASSYSGGSTGELFF | TGTGCCAGCAGTTACTCAGGTGGGAGCACCGGGGAGCTGTTTTTT | once | NA | TRBJ2-2 | TRBV6-6
CASSLMGGQGLRFSYSPLHF | TGTGCCAGCAGCTTGATGGGGGGACAGGGGTTGAGGTTTTCGTATTCACCCCTCCACTTT | few | TRBD1 | TRBJ1-6 | TRBV7-6
CASSNRGFYSPLHF | TGTGCCAGCTCGAACAGAGGGTTTTATTCACCCCTCCACTTT | few | NA | TRBJ1-6 | TRBV11-2
CASGLAQGPDTQYF | TGTGCTAGTGGTTTGGCTCAGGGCCCAGATACGCAGTATTTT | NA | NA | TRBJ2-3 | TRBV12-5
CASRTGTGDWRQPQHF | TGTGCCAGCAGGACAGGGACAGGGGATTGGCGTCAGCCCCAGCATTTT | few | TRBD1 | TRBJ1-5 | TRBV2
CASSQDYGLAGGSYEQYF | TGCGCCAGCAGCCAAGATTATGGACTAGCGGGGGGTTCCTACGAGCAGTACTTC | few | TRBD2 | TRBJ2-7 | TRBV4-3
CASSQGTGFNTGELFF | TGCGCCAGCAGCCAAGGGACAGGGTTTAACACCGGGGAGCTGTTTTTT | once | TRBD1 | TRBJ2-2 | TRBV4-3
CASSTILAAGETQYF | TGTGCCAGCAGTACTATACTAGCGGCAGGAGAGACCCAGTACTTC | medium-sized | TRBD2 | TRBJ2-5 | TRBV6-2/TRBV6-3
CASSSRGTQETQYF | TGTGCCAGCAGTTCCAGGGGGACCCAAGAGACCCAGTACTTC | NA | TRBD1 | TRBJ2-5 | TRBV27
CASSPWTANTEAFF | TGTGCCAGCAGCCCCTGGACAGCGAACACTGAAGCTTTCTTT | once | NA | TRBJ1-1 | TRBV5-8
CASNIGGRGLVTEAFF | TGTGCCAGTAATATCGGGGGCAGGGGGTTGGTCACTGAAGCTTTCTTT | NA | TRBD1 | TRBJ1-1 | TRBV19
CATLTAYGYTF | TGTGCCACCCTGACAGCCTATGGCTACACCTTC | few | NA | TRBJ1-2 | TRBV6-5
CASSYREGLWETQYF | TGTGCCAGCAGCTACCGGGAGGGATTATGGGAGACCCAGTACTTC | NA | TRBD2 | TRBJ2-5 | TRBV11-2
CASSFPSGNTDTQYF | TGTGCCAGCAGCTTTCCTAGCGGGAACACAGATACGCAGTATTTT | NA | TRBD2 | TRBJ2-3 | TRBV5-4
CSVPQGRDTQYF | TGCAGCGTCCCACAGGGGCGAGATACGCAGTATTTT | NA | TRBD1 | TRBJ2-3 | TRBV29-1
CASSLGGGGGNQPQHF | TGTGCCAGCAGCTTAGGAGGGGGGGGTGGCAATCAGCCCCAGCATTTT | once | NA | TRBJ1-5 | TRBV13
CASSETGGGRETQYF | TGTGCCAGCAGCGAGACAGGGGGCGGGCGGGAGACCCAGTACTTC | NA | TRBD1 | TRBJ2-5 | TRBV9
CASSLDLVSSVYNEQFF | TGTGCCAGCAGCTTAGATCTTGTAAGTAGCGTATACAATGAGCAGTTCTTC | NA | NA | TRBJ2-1 | TRBV11-2
CASSEVAAIYNEQFF | TGTGCCAGCAGTGAGGTAGCGGCGATTTACAATGAGCAGTTCTTC | NA | NA | TRBJ2-1 | TRBV6-4
CASSLAGGLGSSYNEQFF | TGTGCCAGCAGCTTAGCGGGGGGACTAGGGAGCTCCTACAATGAGCAGTTCTTC | NA | TRBD2 | TRBJ2-1 | TRBV7-2
CASSSTGGSEPQHF | TGTGCCAGCAGTTCGACAGGGGGCTCTGAGCCCCAGCATTTT | once | TRBD1 | TRBJ1-5 | TRBV6-4
CASSDNRERGYTF | TGTGCCAGCAGTGACAACAGGGAACGCGGCTACACCTTC | NA | NA | TRBJ1-2 | TRBV2
CASSQDKREILAGLSDTQYF | TGTGCCAGCAGCCAAGATAAGCGCGAGATACTAGCGGGACTTTCAGATACGCAGTATTTT | NA | TRBD2 | TRBJ2-3 | TRBV3-1/TRBV3-2
CASSSRQGNYGYTF | TGTGCCAGCAGCAGCCGACAGGGGAACTATGGCTACACCTTC | few | TRBD1 | TRBJ1-2 | TRBV11-2
CSAGDYSEQFF | TGCAGTGCTGGGGACTACTCCGAGCAGTTCTTC | NA | TRBD2 | TRBJ2-1 | TRBV20-1
CASSRETPTDTQYF | TGCGCCAGCAGCCGCGAAACGCCCACAGATACGCAGTATTTT | NA | NA | TRBJ2-3 | TRBV5-1
CASSQQVPGTDTQYF | TGTGCCAGCAGTCAACAGGTCCCAGGCACAGATACGCAGTATTTT | NA | NA | TRBJ2-3 | TRBV6-2/TRBV6-3
CASSPRRGDDTQYF | TGTGCCAGCTCACCACGGAGGGGTGACGATACGCAGTATTTT | NA | NA | TRBJ2-3 | TRBV18
CASSESPGQNNQPQHF | TGTGCCAGCAGTGAATCGCCGGGACAGAACAATCAGCCCCAGCATTTT | NA | TRBD1 | TRBJ1-5 | TRBV2
CASRDSGTLRGSLHF | TGTGCCAGCAGGGACTCCGGGACATTGAGAGGGTCCCTCCACTTT | NA | NA | TRBJ1-6 | TRBV2
CASSTGTYGYTF | TGTGCCAGCAGTACAGGTACCTATGGCTACACCTTC | NA | NA | TRBJ1-2 | TRBV6-5
CASSPGQGHNTQYF | TGTGCCAGCAGCCCGGGACAGGGCCATAATACGCAGTATTTT | NA | TRBD1 | TRBJ2-3 | TRBV3-1/TRBV3-2
CASSYSLQGAGYGYTF | TGTGCCAGCAGTTACTCCTTACAGGGGGCCGGCTATGGCTACACCTTC | NA | TRBD1 | TRBJ1-2 | TRBV6-5
CASSLVRGVEQYF | TGTGCCAGCAGCTTGGTAAGGGGCGTCGAGCAGTACTTC | NA | NA | TRBJ2-7 | TRBV11-2
CASRETANSPLHF | TGCGCCAGCAGGGAGACAGCCAATTCACCCCTCCACTTT | NA | NA | TRBJ1-6 | TRBV5-1
CASSTSRQGLSGANVLTF | TGCGCCAGCAGCACCTCAAGACAGGGGCTATCTGGGGCCAACGTCCTGACTTTC | NA | TRBD1 | TRBJ2-6 | TRBV5-1
CASSPGPPGTGELFF | TGTGCTAGCAGCCCCGGGCCTCCAGGGACCGGGGAGCTGTTTTTT | NA | NA | TRBJ2-2 | TRBV7-7
CSASFQGEEKLFF | TGCAGTGCTAGTTTTCAGGGGGAAGAAAAACTGTTTTTT | NA | TRBD1 | TRBJ1-4 | TRBV20-1